The 30 T cell receptor beta chains below all came from one sample that was sequenced in a study of T cells in Graves' hyperthyroidism and ophthalmopathy (dated by TCRdb to between 2017 and 2020). Library creation used multiplex PCR. Sequencing relied on an Illumina HiSeq 2000. The TCR beta CDR3 regions were amplified from RNA transcripts. A first-round RT-PCR of the TCR CDR3 used the HTBI primer set with the Qiagen OneStep RT-PCR kit. The public sequencing data were trimmed at Q25 with fastp and processed into clonotypes with MiXCR by TCRdb, which kept only in-frame beta chains. Each record represents a unique CDR3 protein, reported with the most common genes and DNA among its rows. In this sample the table shows about 250,000 distinct CDR3 sequences, approximately 20% of which occur a single time. The biggest ten clones account for roughly 60% of the sample. The specimen sequenced was blood. Source of these receptors: a man aged 25 to 40 with Graves' ophthalmopathy.

A few counts support this clonotype. This chain connects TRBV28 to TRBJ2-2; TRBD1 agrees at 10 bases. CDR1 is MDHEN, CDR2 SYDVKM, per germline. V lost 9 bases and J lost 6; bases outside the gene matches: 7. This CDR3 region has 14 residues. The DNA of the CDR3 is TGTGCCAGTCTTGACAGGGGGCTGGCCGGGGAGCTGTTTTTT. As protein: CASLDRGLAGELFF.

J is TRBJ2-7 and V is TRBV7-9; 7 bases are shared with TRBD2. The junction had 6 bases not matched to a gene; V was cut back by 4 bases and J by 0 bases. Germline V lookup: CDR1 SEHNR, CDR2 FQNEAQ (reference sequence). The CDR3 contains 15 residues. The CDR3 protein is CASSSAAGPSYEQYF. The CDR3 bases are TGTGCCAGCAGCTCCGCAGCGGGACCCTCCTACGAGCAGTACTTC.

Many counts were recorded for this clonotype. The V and J genes are TRBV6-1 and TRBJ2-7; 8 bases fit TRBD1. Losses at the gene ends were 6 bases for V and 6 bases for J; bases not matched to a gene: 10. Per the germline V gene, CDR1 is MNHNS and CDR2 is SASEGT. The CDR3 totals 14 residues. CDR3 protein: CASRPTGVVGEQYF. CDR3 bases: TGTGCCAGCAGACCGACAGGGGTGGTAGGCGAGCAGTACTTC.

This clonotype has only a few counts. The chain joins TRBV10-3 to TRBJ2-7, with 11 bases fitting TRBD1. The trim removed 2 bases at V and 6 bases at J, leaving 9 bases unmatched. The germline V gene encodes CDR1 ENHRY and CDR2 SYGVKD. This CDR3 comprises 16 residues. The CDR3 bases are TGTGCCATCAGTGAGCCGGGCGGGACAGGGGGGTTCGAGCAGTACTTC. The encoded protein is CAISEPGGTGGFEQYF.

This clonotype came up a few times. The chain links TRBV28 to TRBJ1-5; no clear D. Germline V gene data show CDR1 as MDHEN and CDR2 as SYDVKM. V gave up 4 bases and J gave up 2 bases, with 12 bases separating them. The CDR3 loop spans 15 amino acids. CDR3 loop: CASSSEQAGNQPQHF. The CDR3 nucleotides are TGTGCCAGCAGTTCGGAGCAGGCGGGCAATCAGCCCCAGCATTTT.

The chain uses TRBV7-9 and TRBJ2-1; 9 bases align to TRBD2. CDR1 is SEHNR, CDR2 FQNEAQ, per germline (reference sequence). The CDR3 extends over 18 amino acids. The J segment lost 0 bases and the V segment lost 5 bases, leaving 11 bases of the junction unmatched. The CDR3 spells CASSPPPTSGRSYNEQFF. CDR3 in DNA: TGTGCCAGCAGCCCCCCCCCAACTAGCGGGCGCTCCTACAATGAGCAGTTCTTC.

This clonotype was picked up one time. The rearrangement uses TRBV27 and TRBJ1-2; D call uncertain. Trimming removed 5 bases at V and 5 bases at J, with 18 bases between. This CDR3 has 15 residues. CDR1 and CDR2 (germline): MNHEY, SMNVEV (reference sequence). The CDR3 sequence: CASSAPVGRTYGYTF. The CDR3 nucleotides are TGTGCCAGCAGTGCCCCCGTAGGACGGACTTATGGCTACACCTTC.

This clonotype was recorded many times. The V gene is TRBV11-3, the J gene TRBJ2-1; D is unclear. V was shortened by 4 bases and J by 0 bases, with 10 bases between the two germline ends. The CDR3 extends over 15 amino acids. Germline V gene data show CDR1 as SGHNT and CDR2 as YENEEA. CDR3 protein: CASSSDHSSYNEQFF. The DNA for the CDR3 is TGTGCCAGCAGCTCCGACCACAGCTCCTACAATGAGCAGTTCTTC. Looking up the rest from reference TRBV11-3 and TRBJ2-1 gives the full variable domain: EAGVVQSPRYKIIEKKQPVAFWCNPISGHNTLYWYLQNLGQGPELLIRYENEEAVDDSQLPKDRFSAERLKGVDSTLKIQPAELGDSAVYLCASSSDHSSYNEQFFGPGTRLTVL.

The chain combines TRBV9 with TRBJ2-5; D may correspond to TRBD1 or TRBD2 (5 bases each). This CDR3 contains 16 residues. V lost 4 bases to trimming and J lost 4 bases, with 20 bases between them. Looked up from germline, CDR1 is SGDLS and CDR2 is YYNGEE. The CDR3, as DNA: TGTGCCAGCAGCCCACCTAGCAGGGCGGGCGGAGAGACCCAGTACTTC. Translating it yields CASSPPSRAGGETQYF. The entire variable domain, with the rest obtained from reference TRBV9 and TRBJ2-5, is as follows: DSGVTQTPKHLITATGQRVTLRCSPRSGDLSVYWYQQSLDQGLQFLIQYYNGEERAKGNILERFSAQQFPDLHSELNLSSLELGDSALYFCASSPPSRAGGETQYFGPGTRLLVL.

This clonotype was observed a few times. This chain joins TRBV5-8 and TRBJ1-5; TRBD1 matches 11 bases. The CDR3 is made up of 16 amino acids. The V and J ends lost 4 bases and 7 bases, in that order; junction bases with no gene match: 10. CDR1 and CDR2 from the germline V gene are SGHTS and YDEGEE. The CDR3 here is CASSAGQGVFGQPQHF. Here the CDR3 DNA reads TGTGCCAGCAGCGCGGGACAGGGGGTTTTCGGGCAGCCCCAGCATTTT. Full variable domain (missing parts from reference TRBV5-8 and TRBJ1-5): EAGVTQSPTHLIKTRGQQATLRCSPISGHTSVYWYQQALGLGLQFLLWYDEGEERNRGNFPPRFSGRQFPNYSSELNVNALELEDSALYLCASSAGQGVFGQPQHFGDGTRLSIL.

This clonotype was seen a few times. The V and J genes are TRBV29-1 and TRBJ1-4; D perhaps matches TRBD1 (5 bases). This CDR3 is built from 12 residues. From germline, CDR1 is SQVTM and CDR2 ANQGSEA. Trimming left V 1 base short and J 6 bases short, with 6 bases between. The CDR3 DNA sequence: TGCAGCGTTGAAGGGGACGATGAAAAACTGTTTTTT. Residues: CSVEGDDEKLFF.

CDR3 DNA: TGTGCCAGCAGTTCGGACAGCCGCCATGGCTACACCTTC. Amino acids: CASSSDSRHGYTF. The chain recombines TRBV27 with TRBJ1-2, with TRBD1 as a possible D gene (6 bases). This CDR3 is built from 13 residues. Trimming stripped 4 bases from V and 6 bases from J, with 12 bases between. Per germline, CDR1 MNHEY and CDR2 SMNVEV (reference sequence).

This clonotype has only a few counts. The chain recombines TRBV7-3 with TRBJ2-7, with TRBD2 identical over 7 bases. The CDR3 is made up of 12 amino acids. Trimming took 5 bases from V and 7 from J; bases not matched to a gene: 5. Germline values: CDR1 SGHTA, CDR2 FQGTGA. The CDR3 bases are TGTGCCAGCAGCCTGACGCGGGGGGAGCAGTACTTC. As protein: CASSLTRGEQYF.

This clonotype was observed many times. The chain combines TRBV7-3 with TRBJ1-1; TRBD1 might be the D (5 bases). The germline V gene encodes CDR1 SGHTA and CDR2 FQGTGA. This CDR3 region has 13 residues. Trimming took off 8 bases at V and 4 bases at J, with 14 bases between the two ends. The CDR3 nucleotides read TGTGCCAGCGCCGTGGGGGGGAGCACTGAAGCTTTCTTT. It translates to CASAVGGSTEAFF.

V usage is TRBV28 and J usage is TRBJ2-2, with TRBD2 as a possible D gene (5 bases). The V end was cut by 7 bases, the J end by 0 bases, with 18 bases between. The germline gives CDR1 MDHEN, CDR2 SYDVKM. The CDR3 length is 17 residues. Here the CDR3 reads CASTPAGLGANTGELFF. The CDR3 DNA reads TGTGCCAGCACCCCGGCCGGACTGGGCGCGAACACCGGGGAGCTGTTTTTT.

A few counts support this clonotype. J is TRBJ1-2 and V is TRBV20-1, with a possible D match to TRBD1 (5 bases). Trimming removed 6 bases at V and 4 bases at J, with 15 bases between. The germline V gene has CDR1 DFQATT and CDR2 SNEGSKA (reference sequence). This CDR3 is built from 13 residues. The CDR3 DNA reads TGCAGTGCGGTGGAGTTGCAGGGCTATGGCTACACCTTC. The encoded protein is CSAVELQGYGYTF.

This clonotype was observed many times. The chain uses TRBV5-1 and TRBJ2-7, with 13 bases aligning to TRBD2. Looked up from germline, CDR1 is SGHRS and CDR2 is YFSETQ. V was pared by 1 base and J by 2 bases, with 6 bases of the junction left unmatched. This CDR3 spans 17 amino acids. The CDR3 DNA is TGCGCCAGCAGCTTGACTAGCGGGAGGGCCCGGGCCTACGAGCAGTACTTC. It encodes CASSLTSGRARAYEQYF.

Many counts were recorded for this clonotype. V gene TRBV2 combines with J gene TRBJ1-1, with TRBD1 as a possible D gene (5 bases). V was trimmed by 5 bases and J by 1 base, leaving 14 bases between them. Germline CDR1 reads SNHLY; CDR2 reads FYNNEI. The CDR3 contains 15 residues. CDR3 DNA sequence: TGTGCCAGCAGTTCTCAGGGAATAGGGAACACTGAAGCTTTCTTT. This sequence encodes CASSSQGIGNTEAFF.

This rearrangement joins TRBV5-1 to TRBJ2-7; no reliable D call. There are 14 residues in the CDR3. Germline lookup yields CDR1 SGHRS and CDR2 YFSETQ. The germline V and J ends were trimmed by 5 bases and 0 bases, with 12 bases remaining between them. The CDR3 loop reads CASRSALSSYEQYF. CDR3 nucleotides: TGCGCCAGCAGATCTGCCCTTAGCTCCTACGAGCAGTACTTC.

V and J are TRBV5-6 and TRBJ1-6, with unresolved D. This CDR3 comprises 14 residues. The germline CDR1 and CDR2 sequences are SGHDT and YYEEEE. With 1 base removed from V and 8 bases from J, the gap between germline ends came to 10 bases. CDR3 sequence: CASSLIGVDSPLHF. The CDR3 bases are TGTGCCAGCAGCTTGATAGGTGTGGATTCACCCCTCCACTTT.

This clonotype was seen repeatedly, ten times or more. The V gene is TRBV4-1, the J gene TRBJ1-1, with 8 bases aligning to TRBD1. The CDR3 has 16 residues. The trim removed 5 bases at V and 1 base at J, leaving 9 bases unmatched. CDR1 MGHRA and CDR2 YSYEKL come from the germline V gene. CDR3 DNA sequence: TGCGCCAGCAGCGTGAGTATAGGGACAGGGAACACTGAAGCTTTCTTT. Protein: CASSVSIGTGNTEAFF.

This clonotype came up many times. The rearrangement links TRBV11-3 to TRBJ2-1; no firm D call. CDR1 SGHNT and CDR2 YENEEA come from the germline V gene. The CDR3 contains 18 residues. Trimming cost V 3 bases and J 0 bases, with 18 bases left between them. The CDR3 DNA sequence: TGTGCCAGCAGCTTCGGGCTCTCGACCGAAAGCTCCTACAATGAGCAGTTCTTC. Its translation: CASSFGLSTESSYNEQFF.

This clonotype was recorded a few times. This chain connects TRBV6-1 to TRBJ2-1; TRBD2 is a possible D gene (5 bases). CDR1 is MNHNS, CDR2 SASEGT, per germline. This CDR3 comprises 16 residues. Trimming took 6 bases from V and 0 from J, leaving 15 bases between them. The CDR3 loop is CASSLDSSSSYNEQFF. In DNA form, the CDR3 reads TGTGCCAGCAGCCTGGACTCTTCGAGCTCCTACAATGAGCAGTTCTTC.

This clonotype was detected many times. The gene calls are TRBV11-3 and TRBJ2-1; 7 bases fit TRBD1. Losses at the gene ends were 5 bases for V and 7 bases for J; bases not matched to a gene: 2. This CDR3 contains 12 residues. Germline-derived CDR1 and CDR2 are SGHNT and YENEEA. The CDR3 spells CASSLQGNEQFF. CDR3 sequence (DNA): TGTGCCAGCAGCCTACAGGGGAATGAGCAGTTCTTC.

Note on this clonotype: The CDR3 does not close with the conserved phenylalanine or tryptophan, likely indicating a read error. J is TRBJ1-1 and V is TRBV7-3; maybe TRBD1 (5 bases). This CDR3 is built from 13 residues. With 6 bases removed from V and 5 bases from J, the gap between germline ends came to 13 bases. Germline-derived CDR1 and CDR2 are SGHTA and FQGTGA. The CDR3 loop reads CASSGGEGTEAFL. The CDR3 coding sequence is TGTGCCAGCAGTGGGGGTGAAGGGACTGAAGCTTTCCTT.

This clonotype was detected many times. This chain joins TRBV24-1 and TRBJ1-1; no clear D gene. This CDR3 spans 14 amino acids. Germline values: CDR1 KGHDR, CDR2 SFDVKD. V lost 4 bases and J lost 1, with 9 bases in between. As DNA, the CDR3 is TGTGCCACCAGTGACGGGGATAGGAACACTGAAGCTTTCTTT. Protein product: CATSDGDRNTEAFF.

The sample holds a few counts of this clonotype. The chain joins TRBV7-9 to TRBJ1-1, with D unclear. The CDR3 totals 15 residues. V lost 4 bases and J 4 bases, leaving 16 bases between the germline ends. Germline V gene data show CDR1 as SEHNR and CDR2 as FQNEAQ (reference sequence). CDR3 region: CASSSSGGLGTEAFF. In nucleotides, the CDR3 is TGTGCCAGCAGCTCCTCAGGAGGCCTGGGCACTGAAGCTTTCTTT.

This clonotype showed up just a few times. The chain employs TRBV12-3 or TRBV12-4 and TRBJ2-7; TRBD1 agrees at 7 bases. With 5 bases clipped from V and 2 bases from J, the junction kept 6 bases outside the gene matches. The CDR3 has 14 residues. In nucleotides, the CDR3 is TGTGCCAGCAGTACCTGGACAGGCCCCTACGAGCAGTACTTC. It specifies CASSTWTGPYEQYF.

Comment on this clonotype: An end of the junction differs from the germline gene, which may be a read error. This rearrangement joins TRBV7-9 to TRBJ2-1; D call uncertain. Germline V gene lookup returns CDR1 SEHNR and CDR2 FQNEAQ (reference sequence). The CDR3 extends over 13 amino acids. The DNA of the CDR3 is TGTGCCAGCAGCTTAGACAGTAACAATGAGCAGCTCTTC. As protein: CASSLDSNNEQLF.

J is TRBJ2-7 and V is TRBV27; 8 positions agree with TRBD2. V was clipped by 7 bases and J by 6 bases; unmatched bases: 17. The CDR3 extends over 16 amino acids. Per germline, CDR1 MNHEY and CDR2 SMNVEV (reference sequence). CDR3 loop: CASTLNGAGGLPEQYF. CDR3 coding DNA: TGTGCCAGCACTTTGAATGGTGCGGGAGGCCTCCCCGAGCAGTACTTC.